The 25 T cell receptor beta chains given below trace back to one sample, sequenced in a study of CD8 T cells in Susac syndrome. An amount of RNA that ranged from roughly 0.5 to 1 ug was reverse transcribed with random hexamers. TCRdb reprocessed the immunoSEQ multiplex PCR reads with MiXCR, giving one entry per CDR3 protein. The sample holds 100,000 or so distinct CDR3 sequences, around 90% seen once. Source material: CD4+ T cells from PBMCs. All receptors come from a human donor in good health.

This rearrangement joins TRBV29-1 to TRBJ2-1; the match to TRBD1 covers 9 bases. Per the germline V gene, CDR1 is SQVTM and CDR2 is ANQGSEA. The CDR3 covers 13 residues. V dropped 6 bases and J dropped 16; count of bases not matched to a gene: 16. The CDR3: CSVGVKDGTGCFF. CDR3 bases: TGCAGCGTCGGGGTCAAGGACGGGACAGGGTGTTTCTTC.

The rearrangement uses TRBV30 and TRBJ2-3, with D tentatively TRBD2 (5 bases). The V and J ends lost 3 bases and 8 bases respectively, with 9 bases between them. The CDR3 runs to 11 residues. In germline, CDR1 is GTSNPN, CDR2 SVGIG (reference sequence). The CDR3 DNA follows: TGTGCCTGGAGGGCGGGTTCTACGCAGTATTTT. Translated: CAWRAGSTQYF.

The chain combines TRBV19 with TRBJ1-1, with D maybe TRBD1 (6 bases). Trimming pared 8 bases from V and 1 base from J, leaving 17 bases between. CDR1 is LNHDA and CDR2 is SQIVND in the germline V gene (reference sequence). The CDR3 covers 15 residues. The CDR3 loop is CASLRQARGNTEAFF. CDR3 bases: TGTGCCAGTTTACGACAGGCGCGGGGGAACACTGAAGCTTTCTTT.

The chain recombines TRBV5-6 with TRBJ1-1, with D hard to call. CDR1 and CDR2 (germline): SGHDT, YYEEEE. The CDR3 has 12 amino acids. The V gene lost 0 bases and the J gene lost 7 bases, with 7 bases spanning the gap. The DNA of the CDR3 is TGTGCCAGCAGCTTGGGGTCCCATGAAGCTTTCTTT. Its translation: CASSLGSHEAFF. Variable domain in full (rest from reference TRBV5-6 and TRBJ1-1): DAGVTQSPTHLIKTRGQQVTLRCSPKSGHDTVSWYQQALGQGPQFIFQYYEEEERQRGNFPDRFSGHQFPNYSSELNVNALLLGDSALYLCASSLGSHEAFFGQGTRLTVV.

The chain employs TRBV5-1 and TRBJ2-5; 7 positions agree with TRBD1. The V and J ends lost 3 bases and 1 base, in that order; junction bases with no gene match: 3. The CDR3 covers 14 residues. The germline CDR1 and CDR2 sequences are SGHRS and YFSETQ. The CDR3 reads CASSWGQFQETQYF. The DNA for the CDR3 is TGCGCCAGCAGCTGGGGACAGTTCCAAGAGACCCAGTACTTC.

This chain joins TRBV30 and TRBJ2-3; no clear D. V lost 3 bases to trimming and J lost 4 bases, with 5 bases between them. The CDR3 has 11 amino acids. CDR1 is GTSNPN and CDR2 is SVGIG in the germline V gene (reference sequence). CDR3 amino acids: CAWRNSDTQYF. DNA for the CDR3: TGTGCCTGGAGAAACTCAGATACGCAGTATTTT.

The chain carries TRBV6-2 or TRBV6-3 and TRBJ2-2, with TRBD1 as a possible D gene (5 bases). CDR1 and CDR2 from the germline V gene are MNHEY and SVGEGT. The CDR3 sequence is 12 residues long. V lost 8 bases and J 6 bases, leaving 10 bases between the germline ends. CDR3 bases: TGTGCCAGCTCCCAGGGTGCCGGGGAGCTGTTTTTT. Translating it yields CASSQGAGELFF.

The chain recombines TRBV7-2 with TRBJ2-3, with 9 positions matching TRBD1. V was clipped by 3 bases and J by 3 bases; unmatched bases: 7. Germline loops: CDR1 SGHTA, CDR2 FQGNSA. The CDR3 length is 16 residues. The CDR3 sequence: CASSFAPGQGTDTQYF. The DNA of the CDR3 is TGTGCCAGCAGCTTCGCCCCGGGACAGGGAACAGATACGCAGTATTTT.

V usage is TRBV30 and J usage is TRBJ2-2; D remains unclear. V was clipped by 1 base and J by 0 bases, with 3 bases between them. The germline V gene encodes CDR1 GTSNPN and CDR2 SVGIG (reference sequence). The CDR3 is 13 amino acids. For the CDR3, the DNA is TGTGCCTGGAGTGGCCCGAACACCGGGGAGCTGTTTTTT. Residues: CAWSGPNTGELFF. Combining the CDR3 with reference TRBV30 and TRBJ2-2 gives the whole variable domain SQTIHQWPATLVQPVGSPLSLECTVEGTSNPNLYWYRQAAGRGLQLLFYSVGIGQISSEVPQNLSASRPQDRQFILSSKKLLLSDSGFYLCAWSGPNTGELFFGEGSRLTVL.

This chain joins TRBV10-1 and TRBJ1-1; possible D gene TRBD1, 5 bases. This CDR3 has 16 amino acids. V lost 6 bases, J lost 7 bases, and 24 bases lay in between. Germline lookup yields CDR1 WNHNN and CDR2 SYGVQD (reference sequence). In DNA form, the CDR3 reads TGCGCCAGCAGACAAAACAGGAAGGCCGGGAGGTTTGAAGCTTTCTTT. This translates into CASRQNRKAGRFEAFF.

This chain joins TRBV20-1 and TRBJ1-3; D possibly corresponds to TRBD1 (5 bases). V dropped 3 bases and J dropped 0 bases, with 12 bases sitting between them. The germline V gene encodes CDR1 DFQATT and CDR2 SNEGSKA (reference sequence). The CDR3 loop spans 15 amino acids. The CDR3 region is CSARAGAHSGNTIYF. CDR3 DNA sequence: TGCAGTGCTAGGGCCGGGGCTCACTCTGGAAACACCATATATTTT.

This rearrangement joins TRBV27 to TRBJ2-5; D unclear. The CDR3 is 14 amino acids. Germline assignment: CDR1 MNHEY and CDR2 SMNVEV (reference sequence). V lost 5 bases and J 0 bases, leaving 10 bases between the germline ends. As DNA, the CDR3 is TGTGCCAGCAGTCCCCTGGGCAACCAAGAGACCCAGTACTTC. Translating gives CASSPLGNQETQYF.

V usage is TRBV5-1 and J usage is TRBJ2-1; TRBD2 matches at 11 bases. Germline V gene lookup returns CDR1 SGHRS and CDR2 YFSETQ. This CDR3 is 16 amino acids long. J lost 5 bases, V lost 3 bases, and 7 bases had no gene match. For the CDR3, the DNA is TGCGCCAGCAGCTCCTCCACTAGCGGGAGTCACAATGAGCAGTTCTTC. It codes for CASSSSTSGSHNEQFF.

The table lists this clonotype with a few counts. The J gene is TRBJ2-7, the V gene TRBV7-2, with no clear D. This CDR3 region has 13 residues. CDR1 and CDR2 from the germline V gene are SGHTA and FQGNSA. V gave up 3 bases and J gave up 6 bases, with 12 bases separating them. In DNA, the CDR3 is TGTGCCAGCAGCTTCGGTCTGACGGCCGAGCAGTACTTC. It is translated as CASSFGLTAEQYF.

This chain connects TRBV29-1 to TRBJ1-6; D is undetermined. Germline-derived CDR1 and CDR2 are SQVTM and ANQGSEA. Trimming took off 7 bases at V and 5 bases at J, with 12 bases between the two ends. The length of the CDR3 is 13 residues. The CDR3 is CSARPTHNSPLHF. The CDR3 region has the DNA TGCAGCGCAAGACCTACCCATAATTCACCCCTCCACTTT.

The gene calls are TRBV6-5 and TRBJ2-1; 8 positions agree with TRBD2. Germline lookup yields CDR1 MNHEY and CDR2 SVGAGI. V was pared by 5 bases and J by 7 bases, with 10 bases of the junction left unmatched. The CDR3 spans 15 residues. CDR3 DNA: TGTGCCAGCAGTCGGGACCGCTCGGGGGGGAATGAGCAGTTCTTC. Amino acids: CASSRDRSGGNEQFF.

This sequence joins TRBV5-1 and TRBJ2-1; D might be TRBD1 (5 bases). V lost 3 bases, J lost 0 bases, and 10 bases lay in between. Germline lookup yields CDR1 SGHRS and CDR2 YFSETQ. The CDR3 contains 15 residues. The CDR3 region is CASSSGLSSYNEQFF. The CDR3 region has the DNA TGCGCCAGCAGCTCAGGGCTGAGCTCCTACAATGAGCAGTTCTTC.

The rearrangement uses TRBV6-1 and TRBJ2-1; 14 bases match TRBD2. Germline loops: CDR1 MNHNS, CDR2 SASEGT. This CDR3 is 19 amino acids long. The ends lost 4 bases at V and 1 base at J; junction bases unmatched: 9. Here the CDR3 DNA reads TGTGCCAGCAGTGGGACCGGGACTAGCGGGAGTTATTCCTACAATGAGCAGTTCTTC. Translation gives CASSGTGTSGSYSYNEQFF.

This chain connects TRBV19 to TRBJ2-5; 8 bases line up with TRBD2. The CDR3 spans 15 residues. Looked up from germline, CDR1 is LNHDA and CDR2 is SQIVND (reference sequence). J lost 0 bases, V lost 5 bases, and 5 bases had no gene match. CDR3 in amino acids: CASSQTRGDQETQYF. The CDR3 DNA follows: TGTGCCAGTAGTCAAACGCGGGGGGACCAAGAGACCCAGTACTTC.

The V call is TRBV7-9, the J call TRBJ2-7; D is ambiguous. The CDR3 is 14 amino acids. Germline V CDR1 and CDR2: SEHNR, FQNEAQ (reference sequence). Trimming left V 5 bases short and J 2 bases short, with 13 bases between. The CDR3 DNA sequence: TGTGCCAGCAGCCCCCAGACTCGCACCTACGAGCAGTACTTC. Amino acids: CASSPQTRTYEQYF. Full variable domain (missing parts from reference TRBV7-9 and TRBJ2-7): DTGVSQNPRHKITKRGQNVTFRCDPISEHNRLYWYRQTLGQGPEFLTYFQNEAQLEKSRLLSDRFSAERPKGSFSTLEIQRTEQGDSAMYLCASSPQTRTYEQYFGPGTRLTVT.

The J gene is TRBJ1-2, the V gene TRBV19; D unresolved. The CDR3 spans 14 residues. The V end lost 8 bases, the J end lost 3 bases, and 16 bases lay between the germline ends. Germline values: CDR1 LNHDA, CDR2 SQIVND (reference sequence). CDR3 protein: CASSLGGHDYGYTF. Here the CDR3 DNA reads TGTGCCAGTTCCCTCGGCGGCCACGACTATGGCTACACCTTC.

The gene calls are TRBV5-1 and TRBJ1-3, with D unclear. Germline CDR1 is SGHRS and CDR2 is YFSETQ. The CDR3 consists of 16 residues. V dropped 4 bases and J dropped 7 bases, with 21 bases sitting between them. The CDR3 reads CASSLTPQPTQNTIYF. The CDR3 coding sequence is TGCGCCAGCAGCCTCACCCCTCAGCCAACCCAGAACACCATATATTTT.

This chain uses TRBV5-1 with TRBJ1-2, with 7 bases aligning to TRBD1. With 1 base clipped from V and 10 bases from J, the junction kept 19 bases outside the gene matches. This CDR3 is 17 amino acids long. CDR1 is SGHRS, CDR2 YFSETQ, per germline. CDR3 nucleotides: TGCGCCAGCAGCTTGAGTAGCCCAGGGGGAGTTTCGGCTGTCTACACCTTC. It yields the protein CASSLSSPGGVSAVYTF. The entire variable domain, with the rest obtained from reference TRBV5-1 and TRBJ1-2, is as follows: KAGVTQTPRYLIKTRGQQVTLSCSPISGHRSVSWYQQTPGQGLQFLFEYFSETQRNKGNFPGRFSGRQFSNSRSEMNVSTLELGDSALYLCASSLSSPGGVSAVYTFGSGTRLTVV.

CDR3 nucleotide sequence: TGTGCCAGCAGCTTAACTGGCGTTCTTAGCGGGAGAGTCGATGAGCAGTTCTTC. Amino acid sequence: CASSLTGVLSGRVDEQFF. The V call is TRBV7-3, the J call TRBJ2-1, with 9 bases fitting TRBD2. Germline V CDR1 and CDR2: SGHTA, FQGTGA. This CDR3 comprises 18 residues. The J segment lost 8 bases and the V segment lost 0 bases, leaving 14 bases of the junction unmatched.

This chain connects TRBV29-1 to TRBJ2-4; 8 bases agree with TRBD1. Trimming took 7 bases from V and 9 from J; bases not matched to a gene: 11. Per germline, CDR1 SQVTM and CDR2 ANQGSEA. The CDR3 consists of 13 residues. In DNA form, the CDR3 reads TGCAGCGCACGACAGGGGATCGGTAGCATTCAGTACTTC. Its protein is CSARQGIGSIQYF.